Below, one T cell receptor (beta chain) is given with its context. Its specificity is not known. This may be a read error, as it is one base from a much larger clone. Healthy Caucasians provided all donations. The sample is drawn from a study of identical twins. Each cDNA held unique molecular identifiers, and template switching gave it a universal primer site. TCRdb re-analysed the 5' RACE reads in MiXCR, keeping a single row per CDR3 protein. The table shows approximately 700,000 distinct CDR3 sequences, with over 5% occurring only once. Whole-study findings and limits: Models underestimated out-of-frame TCR alpha sharing in monozygotic twins.

The CDR3 totals 16 residues. Germline CDR1 SGHAT, CDR2 FQNNGV. The TCR was taken from a man aged 18 to 30 in good health. The chain is built from TRBV11-2 and TRBJ2-1, with 10 positions matching TRBD1. The specimen sequenced was naive T cells sorted from blood. The CDR3 is CASSSGQGGFGNDQFF. DNA of the CDR3: TGTGCCAGCAGCTCCGGACAGGGGGGATTCGGCAATGACCAGTTCTTC.